What follows describes a single T cell receptor beta chain. Germline CDR1 is MNHNS and CDR2 is SASEGT. This CDR3 spans 15 amino acids. Trimming cost V 1 base and J 0 bases, with 7 bases left between them. This entry is derived from a study of blood T cell repertoires in COVID-19. Study overall: Donors in the United States, Italy and Spain gave samples during acute or convalescent COVID-19. In each case, the material was cDNA or gDNA derived from T cells, B-cell-depleted T cells, or PBMCs.

Authors' methods: Amplification from reference gene primers served as the basis for estimated nucleated cell counts. The data were produced by immunoSEQ multiplex PCR, yet TCRdb's version contains in-frame clones alone and is incomplete. Clone size and the V and J calls come from that table; the DNA yielded D and trimming. The sample contains 200,000 to 250,000 clones, over 60% of which appear only once. The rearrangement uses TRBV6-1 and TRBJ1-3; D gene ambiguous. The sequence was collected from a woman in her 70s with acute or convalescent COVID-19. The sample was peripheral blood. The CDR3 spells CASSEGVDSGNTIYF. In DNA form, the CDR3 reads TGTGCCAGCAGTGAAGGCGTAGACTCTGGAAACACCATATATTTT.